This TCR beta chain was observed in a study of OX40 agonist ivuxolimab in advanced cancers. Study-level findings and limits: Some nonresponders additionally presented with little normalized T-cell clonal expansion. CD8+ T cells (on average) carried more expanded clones than CD4+ T cells.

The method was immunoSEQ multiplex PCR; TCRdb's version includes in-frame clones alone and lacks a portion of them. Of about 25,000 clones in the sample, 80% to 90% were seen once. Drawing of blood for sampling happened at baseline, at cycle 4 day 1, and at cycle 7 day 1. There are 15 residues in the CDR3. V shed 4 bases and J shed 0 bases, with 11 bases lying between them. CDR1 is PRHDT, CDR2 FYEKMQ, per germline (reference sequence). About this clone: The antigen remains undetermined.

The chain has TRBV13 and TRBJ2-3, with TRBD1 as a possible D gene (6 bases). The sample was CD4+ or CD8+ T cells sorted from blood, taken in a trial of the OX40 agonist ivuxolimab. The sequence was collected from an adult with an advanced solid tumor such as melanoma, head and neck, liver or kidney cancer. CDR3 in DNA: TGTGCCAGCAGCTCCAGGACAGAAAGCACAGATACGCAGTATTTT. As protein: CASSSRTESTDTQYF.